The T cell receptor beta chain under discussion was sequenced for a study of blood T cell repertoires in COVID-19. Turning to the study itself: T cells, B-cell-depleted T cells, or PBMCs supplied cDNA or gDNA.

The CDR3 runs 16 residues. CDR1 and CDR2 (germline): KGHSH, LQKENI. V was shortened by 0 bases and J by 5 bases, with 16 bases between the two germline ends. Seattle's cohort entered during active infection and was followed longitudinally. In the source study's methods: Estimation of nucleated cell counts relied on the amplification of reference gene primers. Measured with immunoSEQ multiplex PCR; TCRdb has only the in-frame clones, and not every one. V and J calls plus clone size are reproduced from that table; the DNA served to infer D and trimming. The sample comprises roughly 290,000 clones, 80% to 95% of which are singletons, and roughly 7.3% rests with the top ten.

Sequencing was performed on peripheral blood. The chain couples TRBV18 to TRBJ2-5; D perhaps matches TRBD1 (7 bases). The source is a woman aged 25 to 39 with COVID-19, enrolled during active disease. The CDR3 here is CASSPPSVAGGETQYF. The CDR3 DNA reads as TGTGCCAGCTCACCACCATCGGTGGCAGGGGGGGAGACCCAGTACTTC.